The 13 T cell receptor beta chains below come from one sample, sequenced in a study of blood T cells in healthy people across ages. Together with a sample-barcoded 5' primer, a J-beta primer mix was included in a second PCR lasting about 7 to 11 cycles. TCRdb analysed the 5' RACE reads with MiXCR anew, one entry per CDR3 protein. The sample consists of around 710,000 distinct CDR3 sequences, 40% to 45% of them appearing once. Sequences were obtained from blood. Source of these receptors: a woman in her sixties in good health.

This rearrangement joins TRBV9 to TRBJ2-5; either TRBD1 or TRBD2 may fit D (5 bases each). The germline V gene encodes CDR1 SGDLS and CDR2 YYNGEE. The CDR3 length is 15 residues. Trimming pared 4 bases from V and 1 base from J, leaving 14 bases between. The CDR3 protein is CASSPSAGGQETQYF. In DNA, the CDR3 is TGTGCCAGCAGCCCCAGTGCTGGGGGCCAAGAGACCCAGTACTTC.

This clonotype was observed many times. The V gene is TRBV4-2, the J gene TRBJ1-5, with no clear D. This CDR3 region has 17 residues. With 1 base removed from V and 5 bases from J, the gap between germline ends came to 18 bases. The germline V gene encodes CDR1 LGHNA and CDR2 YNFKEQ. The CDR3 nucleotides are TGTGCCAGCAGCCAAGGGGTGTCGGTCGCCGGCGATCAGCCCCAGCATTTT. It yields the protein CASSQGVSVAGDQPQHF.

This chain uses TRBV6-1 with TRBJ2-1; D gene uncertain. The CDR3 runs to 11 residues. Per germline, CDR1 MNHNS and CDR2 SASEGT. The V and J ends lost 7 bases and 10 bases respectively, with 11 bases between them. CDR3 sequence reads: CASKTLGEQFF. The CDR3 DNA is TGTGCCAGCAAGACGTTGGGGGAGCAGTTCTTC.

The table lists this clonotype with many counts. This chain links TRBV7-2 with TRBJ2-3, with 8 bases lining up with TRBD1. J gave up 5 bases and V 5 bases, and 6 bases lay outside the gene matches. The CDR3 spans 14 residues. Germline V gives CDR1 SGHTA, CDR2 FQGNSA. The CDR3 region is CASSPTGGGDTQYF. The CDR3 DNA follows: TGTGCCAGCAGCCCAACAGGGGGAGGAGATACGCAGTATTTT.

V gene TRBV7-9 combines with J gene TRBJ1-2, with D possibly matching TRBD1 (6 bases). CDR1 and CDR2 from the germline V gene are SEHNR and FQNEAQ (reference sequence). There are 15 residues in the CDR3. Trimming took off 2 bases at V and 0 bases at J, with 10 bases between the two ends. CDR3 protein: CASSLPWTANYGYTF. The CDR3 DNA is TGTGCCAGCAGCTTACCTTGGACAGCTAACTATGGCTACACCTTC.

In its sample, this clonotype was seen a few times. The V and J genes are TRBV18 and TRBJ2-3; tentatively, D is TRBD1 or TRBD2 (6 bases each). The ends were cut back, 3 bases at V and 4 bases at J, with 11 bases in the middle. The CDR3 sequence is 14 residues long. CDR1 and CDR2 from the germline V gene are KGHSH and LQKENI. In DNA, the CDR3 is TGTGCCAGCTCACCCGACGGGGGCCCAGATACGCAGTATTTT. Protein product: CASSPDGGPDTQYF.

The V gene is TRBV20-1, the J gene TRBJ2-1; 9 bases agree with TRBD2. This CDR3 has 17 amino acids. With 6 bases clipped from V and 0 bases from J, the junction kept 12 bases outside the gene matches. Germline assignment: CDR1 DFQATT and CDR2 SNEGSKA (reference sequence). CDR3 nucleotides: TGCAGTGCCCCCCTCTGGAGCGGGGGGAGCTCCTACAATGAGCAGTTCTTC. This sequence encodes CSAPLWSGGSSYNEQFF.

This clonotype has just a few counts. The CDR3 sequence is CASSDLGRSSSYNEQFF. The CDR3 DNA reads TGTGCCAGCAGTGACCTGGGGCGGAGCAGCTCCTACAATGAGCAGTTCTTC. The rearrangement joins TRBV25-1 to TRBJ2-1; TRBD1 might be the D (5 bases). There are 17 residues in the CDR3. Trimming shortened V by 3 bases and J by 0 bases, and 15 bases separated the two germline ends. CDR1 and CDR2 (germline): MGHDK, SYGVNS.

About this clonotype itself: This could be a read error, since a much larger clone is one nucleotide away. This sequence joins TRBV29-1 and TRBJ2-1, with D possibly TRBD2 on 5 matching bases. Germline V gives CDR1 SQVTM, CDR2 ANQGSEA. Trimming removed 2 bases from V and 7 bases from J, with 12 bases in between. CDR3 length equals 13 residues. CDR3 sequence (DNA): TGCAGCGTTGAACTAGCTTGTGTTAATGAGCAGTTCTTC. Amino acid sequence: CSVELACVNEQFF.

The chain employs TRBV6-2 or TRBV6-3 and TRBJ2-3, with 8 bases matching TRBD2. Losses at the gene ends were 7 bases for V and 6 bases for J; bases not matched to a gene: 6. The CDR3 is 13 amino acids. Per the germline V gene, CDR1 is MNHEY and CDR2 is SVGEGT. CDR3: CASMLGGRDTQYF. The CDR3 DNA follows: TGTGCCAGCATGCTGGGCGGGAGGGATACGCAGTATTTT.

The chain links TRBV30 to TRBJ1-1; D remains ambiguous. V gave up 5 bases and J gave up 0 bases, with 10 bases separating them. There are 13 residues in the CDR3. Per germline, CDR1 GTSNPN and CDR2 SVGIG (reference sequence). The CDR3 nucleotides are TGTGCCTGGGGGAAGGACCTGAACACTGAAGCTTTCTTT. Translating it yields CAWGKDLNTEAFF.

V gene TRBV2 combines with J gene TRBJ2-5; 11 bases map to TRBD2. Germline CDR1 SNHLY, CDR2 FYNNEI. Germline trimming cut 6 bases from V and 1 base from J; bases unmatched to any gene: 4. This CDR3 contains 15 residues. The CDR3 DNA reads TGTGCCAGCAGGACTAGCGGGGACCTCCAAGAGACCCAGTACTTC. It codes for CASRTSGDLQETQYF.

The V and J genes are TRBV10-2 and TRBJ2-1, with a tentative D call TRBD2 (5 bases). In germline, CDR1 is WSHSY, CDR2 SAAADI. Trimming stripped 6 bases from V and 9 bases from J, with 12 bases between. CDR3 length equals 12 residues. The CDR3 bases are TGCGCCAGCAGCCAACTAGTTTTTGAGCAGTTCTTC. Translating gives CASSQLVFEQFF.